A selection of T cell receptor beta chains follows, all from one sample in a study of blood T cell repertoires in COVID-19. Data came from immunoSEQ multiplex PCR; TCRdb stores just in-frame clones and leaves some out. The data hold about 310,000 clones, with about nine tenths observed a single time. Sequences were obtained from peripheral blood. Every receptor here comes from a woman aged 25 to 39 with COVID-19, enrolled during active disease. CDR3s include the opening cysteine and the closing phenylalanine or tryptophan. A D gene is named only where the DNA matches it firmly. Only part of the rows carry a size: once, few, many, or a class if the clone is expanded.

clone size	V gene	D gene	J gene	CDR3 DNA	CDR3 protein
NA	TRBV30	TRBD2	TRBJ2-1	TGTGCCTGGAGCAGCGGGAGGGCCGGGAATGAGCAGTTCTTC	CAWSSGRAGNEQFF
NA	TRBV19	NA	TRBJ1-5	TGTGCCAGTTCCTCAAGAGGGAATCAGCCCCAGCATTTT	CASSSRGNQPQHF
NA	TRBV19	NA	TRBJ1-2	TGTGCCAGTAGTGGTCAGGGCGCTAACTATGGCTACACCTTC	CASSGQGANYGYTF
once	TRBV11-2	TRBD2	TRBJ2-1	TGTGCCAGCGGTCTAGCGGGCCAATACAATGAGCAGTTCTTC	CASGLAGQYNEQFF
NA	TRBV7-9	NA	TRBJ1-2	TGTGCCAGCAGCTTCACGCGCGGCTACACCTTC	CASSFTRGYTF
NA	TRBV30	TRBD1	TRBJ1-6	TGTGCTATGAACCGGGACAGGGGGCTTGGGAATTCACCCCTCCACTTT	CAMNRDRGLGNSPLHF
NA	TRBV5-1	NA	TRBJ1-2	TGCGCCAGCAGCCTGCTCTGGGTGGAGGATGGAGGCTACACCTTC	CASSLLWVEDGGYTF
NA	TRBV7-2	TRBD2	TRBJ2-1	TGTGCCAGCAGCACACGTCCCCCATCTAGCGGGAGGTCGGATGAGCAGTTCTTC	CASSTRPPSSGRSDEQFF
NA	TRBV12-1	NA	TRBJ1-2	TGTGCCAGCAGCTTTATGACAGGGGGCGACTATGGCTACACCTTC	CASSFMTGGDYGYTF
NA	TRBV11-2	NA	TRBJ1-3	TGTGCCAGCAGCGATGGGCCCAGCTCTGGAAACACCATATATTTT	CASSDGPSSGNTIYF
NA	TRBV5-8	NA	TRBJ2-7	TGTGCCAGCAGCTTGGTTGGGGGCCCCTACGAGCAGTACTTC	CASSLVGGPYEQYF
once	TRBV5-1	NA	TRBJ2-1	TGCGCCAGCAGCTTGGCCCGGCAGGCTGGCTCCTACAATGAGCAGTTCTTC	CASSLARQAGSYNEQFF
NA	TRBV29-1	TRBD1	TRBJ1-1	TGCAGCGTCATACAGGGGATGACTGAAGCTTTCTTT	CSVIQGMTEAFF
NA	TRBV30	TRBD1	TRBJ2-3	TGTGCCTGGAACAGGGGACCCCCCACAGATACGCAGTATTTT	CAWNRGPPTDTQYF
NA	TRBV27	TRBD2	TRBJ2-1	TGTGCCAGCACCAAATGGGGTAGCGGGTCAATCAATGAGCAGTTCTTC	CASTKWGSGSINEQFF
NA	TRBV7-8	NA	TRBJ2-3	TGTGCCAGCAGCTTAATTGCGGCGGCCGAAACAGATACGCAGTATTTT	CASSLIAAAETDTQYF
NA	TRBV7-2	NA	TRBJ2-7	TGTGCCAGCAGCTTATACAAAACCTACGAGCAGTACTTC	CASSLYKTYEQYF
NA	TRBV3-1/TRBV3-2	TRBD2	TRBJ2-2	TGTGCCAGCAGCCAGAGTCTAGCGGGCACCGGGGAGCTGTTTTTT	CASSQSLAGTGELFF
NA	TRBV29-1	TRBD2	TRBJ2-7	TGCAGCGCTAAACTAGCGGGAGACTTCGGTGAGCAGTACTTC	CSAKLAGDFGEQYF
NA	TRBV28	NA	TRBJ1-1	TGTGCCAGCACCCACGGTATGAACACTGAAGCTTTCTTT	CASTHGMNTEAFF
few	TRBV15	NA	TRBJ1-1	TGTGCCACCAGCAGGTGGGTCAGGGGCACTGAAGCTTTCTTT	CATSRWVRGTEAFF
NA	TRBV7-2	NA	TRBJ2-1	TGTGCCAGCAGCTTTCCACGGACAGAGTACAATGAGCAGTTCTTC	CASSFPRTEYNEQFF
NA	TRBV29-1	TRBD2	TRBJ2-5	TGCAGCGTTGATTTCCCCCGCGGGGGGCTATACCAAGAGACCCAGTACTTC	CSVDFPRGGLYQETQYF
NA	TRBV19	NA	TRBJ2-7	TGTGCCAGTAGTCCGGCAGGGCCCTACGAGCAGTACTTC	CASSPAGPYEQYF
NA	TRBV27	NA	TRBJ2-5	TGTGCCAGCAGGAGAACAGGGCAAGAGACCCAGTACTTC	CASRRTGQETQYF
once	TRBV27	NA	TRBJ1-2	TGTGCCAGCAGTTATTCAGCGAACTATGGCTACACCTTC	CASSYSANYGYTF